These 21 T cell receptor beta chains came from one sample sequenced in a study of blood T cell repertoires in COVID-19. Profiled with immunoSEQ multiplex PCR; TCRdb holds only in-frame clones, not every one. The table lists approximately 150,000 clones, under 90% of them singletons. Sample: PBMCs or T cells enriched from blood (not recorded which). The receptors here all came from a middle-aged man with acute COVID-19.

This rearrangement joins TRBV19 to TRBJ2-7; TRBD2 matches at 10 bases. Germline V gene data show CDR1 as LNHDA and CDR2 as SQIVND (reference sequence). The CDR3 runs 15 residues. Germline trimming cut 4 bases from V and 7 bases from J; bases unmatched to any gene: 10. CDR3 sequence (DNA): TGTGCCAGTAGTACGTCGGCTAGCGGGAGCGGGGAGCAGTACTTC. The encoded protein is CASSTSASGSGEQYF.

The V call is TRBV6-5, the J call TRBJ1-2, with D hard to call. The CDR3 contains 14 residues. The ends were cut back, 6 bases at V and 6 bases at J, with 17 bases in the middle. The V gene's germline CDR1 is MNHEY and CDR2 SVGAGI. CDR3 sequence (DNA): TGTGCCAGCAGGTCCGACTATTTGGTGAATGGCTACACCTTC. Translation gives CASRSDYLVNGYTF.

The rearrangement links TRBV5-1 to TRBJ2-3; a possible D gene is TRBD2 (5 bases). V lost 3 bases, J lost 6 bases, and 5 bases lay in between. The CDR3 covers 11 residues. The V gene's germline CDR1 is SGHRS and CDR2 YFSETQ. The chain's CDR3 is CASSWEDTQYF. The CDR3 coding sequence is TGCGCCAGCAGCTGGGAGGATACGCAGTATTTT.

V and J are TRBV9 and TRBJ2-3; tentative D call: TRBD1 (6 bases). The V gene lost 3 bases and the J gene lost 0 bases, with 11 bases spanning the gap. CDR3 length equals 15 residues. Germline CDR1 SGDLS, CDR2 YYNGEE. The CDR3 DNA is TGTGCCAGCAGCGCACAGGGAGCTAGCACAGATACGCAGTATTTT. It encodes CASSAQGASTDTQYF.

The CDR3 bases are TGTGCCAGCAGGGACGGACAGTTCTCTGGAAACACCATATATTTT. Translation: CASRDGQFSGNTIYF. V gene TRBV5-4 combines with J gene TRBJ1-3; D may be TRBD1 (6 bases). From germline, CDR1 is SGHNT and CDR2 YYREEE (reference sequence). This CDR3 has 15 amino acids. Trimming left V 5 bases short and J 0 bases short, with 12 bases between.

The rearrangement uses TRBV13 and TRBJ1-6, with TRBD1 matching 8 bases. V lost 5 bases and J lost 10; bases outside the gene matches: 7. The CDR3 is 14 amino acids. Germline V gene lookup returns CDR1 PRHDT and CDR2 FYEKMQ (reference sequence). The CDR3 sequence is CASSIGQGNSPLHF. The CDR3 DNA sequence: TGTGCCAGCAGCATCGGACAGGGAAACTCACCCCTCCACTTT.

The chain joins TRBV5-4 to TRBJ2-7, with 7 positions matching TRBD1. The germline CDR1 and CDR2 sequences are SGHNT and YYREEE (reference sequence). The ends lost 3 bases at V and 4 bases at J; junction bases unmatched: 4. The CDR3 loop spans 13 amino acids. The CDR3 reads CASSWDSIYEQYF. The CDR3 DNA is TGTGCCAGCAGCTGGGACAGTATTTACGAGCAGTACTTC.

The rearrangement links TRBV6-6 to TRBJ1-1; the D gene is possibly TRBD1 (6 bases). The CDR3 loop spans 14 amino acids. Germline V gives CDR1 MNHNY, CDR2 SVGAGI (reference sequence). Trimming removed 4 bases from V and 1 base from J, with 10 bases in between. As DNA, the CDR3 is TGTGCCAGCAGTTTCCAGGGGAGGAACACTGAAGCTTTCTTT. This sequence encodes CASSFQGRNTEAFF.

Here the CDR3 DNA reads TGTGCCAGCAGTTGGACACGCATCGAGGGCTACACCTTC. Its protein product is CASSWTRIEGYTF. This chain joins TRBV12-3 or TRBV12-4 and TRBJ1-2, with D possibly matching TRBD1 (5 bases). This CDR3 contains 13 residues. The ends were cut back, 4 bases at V and 8 bases at J, with 14 bases in the middle.

This chain connects TRBV10-3 to TRBJ2-5; the D is unclear. The V end lost 0 bases, the J end lost 1 base, and 12 bases lay between the germline ends. Germline CDR1 reads ENHRY; CDR2 reads SYGVKD. The CDR3 is 16 residues long. The DNA for the CDR3 is TGTGCCATCAGTGAGTCAGGTGGCGGCTCCCAAGAGACCCAGTACTTC. Its protein is CAISESGGGSQETQYF.

V and J are TRBV11-3 and TRBJ2-1; D is possibly TRBD2 (6 bases). Trimming cost V 2 bases and J 6 bases, with 8 bases left between them. This CDR3 is built from 13 residues. The V gene's germline CDR1 is SGHNT and CDR2 YENEEA. This CDR3 is CASSLWRGNEQFF. The CDR3 DNA reads as TGTGCCAGCAGCTTATGGAGGGGCAATGAGCAGTTCTTC.

The chain joins TRBV11-3 to TRBJ2-5, with D hard to call. Trimming left V 4 bases short and J 2 bases short, with 2 bases between. Germline CDR1 is SGHNT and CDR2 is YENEEA. This CDR3 comprises 11 residues. CDR3 amino acids: CASSSQETQYF. The CDR3 bases are TGTGCCAGCAGCTCTCAAGAGACCCAGTACTTC.

The chain employs TRBV28 and TRBJ2-7; 10 bases align to TRBD1. Trimming at V came to 6 bases and at J to 3 bases, leaving 5 bases not matched to a gene. CDR3 size: 14 residues. The germline gives CDR1 MDHEN, CDR2 SYDVKM. CDR3 loop: CASRSGQGNYEQYF. The CDR3, as DNA: TGTGCCAGCAGGTCGGGACAGGGGAACTACGAGCAGTACTTC.

The chain links TRBV7-2 to TRBJ2-1; D perhaps matches TRBD2 (6 bases). Germline CDR1 SGHTA, CDR2 FQGNSA. V was shortened by 6 bases and J by 0 bases, with 12 bases between the two germline ends. CDR3 length equals 15 residues. The CDR3 nucleotides are TGTGCCAGCAGTATCGACGGGAGCTCCTACAATGAGCAGTTCTTC. Amino acid sequence: CASSIDGSSYNEQFF.

This chain connects TRBV18 to TRBJ2-7; 8 bases fit TRBD2. Germline CDR1 and CDR2: KGHSH and LQKENI. V lost 6 bases, J lost 0 bases, and 7 bases stayed unmatched. The CDR3 is 15 amino acids. For the CDR3, the DNA is TGTGCCAGCTCCACTCTAGCGGGCAGCTCCTACGAGCAGTACTTC. Its protein is CASSTLAGSSYEQYF.

V and J are TRBV6-5 and TRBJ1-4; D gene uncertain. This CDR3 has 13 residues. The germline V gene encodes CDR1 MNHEY and CDR2 SVGAGI. V shed 6 bases and J shed 4 bases, with 9 bases lying between them. The CDR3 bases are TGTGCCAGCAGCAGACAAAATAATGAAAAACTGTTTTTT. Protein product: CASSRQNNEKLFF.

This clone came up a few times. This sample also contains other DNA sequences that code for the same CDR3. V usage is TRBV4-1 and J usage is TRBJ1-2; 8 positions agree with TRBD1. V lost 0 bases, J lost 8 bases, and 5 bases stayed unmatched. CDR3 length: 14 amino acids. The germline CDR1 and CDR2 sequences are MGHRA and YSYEKL. Written as DNA, the CDR3 is TGCGCCAGCAGCCAAGACAGGGGGCGCCGGGGCTACACCTTC. Protein: CASSQDRGRRGYTF.

The V call is TRBV9, the J call TRBJ1-3; D is possibly TRBD1 (6 bases). The CDR3 consists of 16 residues. Trimming took off 5 bases at V and 2 bases at J, with 17 bases between the two ends. Germline V gives CDR1 SGDLS, CDR2 YYNGEE. The CDR3 loop is CASSPRTQGTGNTIYF. The CDR3 DNA reads TGTGCCAGCAGTCCCAGAACCCAGGGGACTGGAAACACCATATATTTT.

This clone was observed a handful of times. The chain employs TRBV5-6 and TRBJ2-2, with D uncertain. The V end lost 2 bases, the J end lost 7 bases, and 9 bases lay between the germline ends. The CDR3 has 13 residues. Per the germline V gene, CDR1 is SGHDT and CDR2 is YYEEEE. In DNA, the CDR3 is TGTGCCAGCAGCTTCCACCGAGGCGGGGAGCTGTTTTTT. As protein: CASSFHRGGELFF.

This rearrangement joins TRBV2 to TRBJ2-2, with 7 positions matching TRBD1. The CDR3 has 14 amino acids. Germline V gives CDR1 SNHLY, CDR2 FYNNEI. V shed 2 bases, J shed 14 bases, and the junction held 11 bases outside the gene matches. As DNA, the CDR3 is TGTGCCAGCAGTGAAAGAGGGGGCGCATTAGTCCTGTTTTTT. It encodes CASSERGGALVLFF.

This clone was seen more than once but under ten times. The chain employs TRBV27 and TRBJ2-1, with D perhaps TRBD1 (6 bases). Germline assignment: CDR1 MNHEY and CDR2 SMNVEV (reference sequence). V was cut by 6 bases and J by 7 bases, with 16 bases left in between. The CDR3 extends over 14 amino acids. The CDR3 DNA sequence: TGTGCCAGCAGAGCGATGGGGGCTCAAAATGAGCAGTTCTTC. It codes for CASRAMGAQNEQFF.